This entry lists 25 T cell receptor beta chains sequenced from one sample in a study of cytomegalovirus exposure and HLA in healthy donors. Primers: 60 Vbeta forward and 13 Jbeta reverse. Profiled with immunoSEQ multiplex PCR; TCRdb holds only in-frame clones, not every one. Of fewer than 200,000 clones in the sample, roughly 80% are singletons; the top ten hold approximately 7%. Sample: PBMCs. The source of these receptors is a woman aged 30 to 39 in good health and CMV-seropositive.

The genes are TRBV19 and TRBJ2-1; D possibly corresponds to TRBD1 (6 bases). Between the trimmed V and J ends, which lost 6 bases and 0 bases, there was a span of 15 bases. CDR1 is LNHDA, CDR2 SQIVND, per germline (reference sequence). This CDR3 is 16 amino acids long. The CDR3, as DNA: TGTGCCAGTAGCATTTATACAGGGTTCTCCTACAATGAGCAGTTCTTC. It is translated as CASSIYTGFSYNEQFF.

This clone was seen a single time. The V and J genes are TRBV5-6 and TRBJ1-2; D is uncertain. CDR1 is SGHDT and CDR2 is YYEEEE in the germline V gene. V gave up 4 bases and J gave up 0 bases, with 10 bases separating them. The CDR3 consists of 14 residues. The CDR3 loop reads CASSVGGTNYGYTF. In DNA, the CDR3 is TGTGCCAGCAGCGTAGGCGGGACTAACTATGGCTACACCTTC.

The chain uses TRBV7-2 and TRBJ2-5; 7 bases match TRBD1. Germline CDR1 SGHTA, CDR2 FQGNSA. The CDR3 extends over 14 amino acids. Germline trimming cut 2 bases from V and 0 bases from J; bases unmatched to any gene: 0. Here the CDR3 DNA reads TGTGCCAGCAGCTTAAGGGGGCACCAAGAGACCCAGTACTTC. Its translation: CASSLRGHQETQYF. The full variable domain, with the rest looked up from reference TRBV7-2 and TRBJ2-5, is GAGVSQSPSNKVTEKGKDVELRCDPISGHTALYWYRQSLGQGLEFLIYFQGNSAPDKSGLPSDRFSAERTGGSVSTLTIQRTQQEDSAVYLCASSLRGHQETQYFGPGTRLLVL.

With respect to this clone: One end of the junction does not line up with germline, which may come from a read error. V and J are TRBV7-9 and TRBJ1-1, with D hard to call. The length of the CDR3 is 11 residues. Germline CDR1 and CDR2: SEHNR and FQNEAQ (reference sequence). The CDR3 spells CSSILGGEAFF. The CDR3 DNA reads as TGTTCCAGCATCCTCGGTGGTGAAGCTTTCTTT.

J is TRBJ2-7 and V is TRBV12-5, with 8 nucleotides matching TRBD1. The ends lost 0 bases at V and 5 bases at J; junction bases unmatched: 15. The germline gives CDR1 LGHNT, CDR2 FRNRAP. The CDR3 loop spans 18 amino acids. The CDR3 coding sequence is TGTGCTAGTGGTTTGGTACGCGTGTTGGGGACAGGAGGGGACGAGCAGTACTTC. Translation gives CASGLVRVLGTGGDEQYF.

The gene calls are TRBV5-6 and TRBJ2-3, with TRBD2 matching 8 bases. Germline V gene lookup returns CDR1 SGHDT and CDR2 YYEEEE. Trimming at V came to 0 bases and at J to 5 bases, leaving 5 bases not matched to a gene. This CDR3 spans 15 amino acids. CDR3 DNA sequence: TGTGCCAGCAGCTTGGCTGCGGGGGGCGGAGATACGCAGTATTTT. This codes for CASSLAAGGGDTQYF.

The chain links TRBV6-5 to TRBJ1-2; TRBD1 matches 8 bases. Trimming removed 4 bases from V and 10 bases from J; junction bases left unmatched: 8. Germline V gene data show CDR1 as MNHEY and CDR2 as SVGAGI. CDR3 length equals 13 residues. CDR3 residues: CASSSPKQGDYTF. The DNA of the CDR3 is TGTGCCAGCAGTTCCCCAAAACAGGGGGACTACACCTTC.

This clone was detected only a few times. V and J are TRBV6-8 and TRBJ1-5; 8 bases are shared with TRBD1. Germline trimming cut 5 bases from V and 6 bases from J; bases unmatched to any gene: 18. The CDR3 spans 18 residues. Germline CDR1 is MNHGY and CDR2 is SAAAGT. The CDR3: CASSTSKDDRGPFQPQHF. The DNA of the CDR3 is TGTGCCAGCAGTACCTCAAAAGACGACAGGGGACCTTTTCAGCCCCAGCATTTT.

This chain joins TRBV4-2 and TRBJ2-1; 8 nucleotides align to TRBD1. The length of the CDR3 is 15 residues. The germline V gene encodes CDR1 LGHNA and CDR2 YNFKEQ. The V gene end was trimmed by 5 bases and the J gene end by 4 bases; junction bases not matched to a gene: 7. As DNA, the CDR3 is TGTGCCAGCAGCGCCCCCGGGACAGGATACAATGAGCAGTTCTTC. It is translated as CASSAPGTGYNEQFF.

This rearrangement joins TRBV15 to TRBJ1-2, with 7 bases that match TRBD1. Losses at the gene ends were 3 bases for V and 8 bases for J; bases not matched to a gene: 15. The V gene's germline CDR1 is LNHNV and CDR2 YYDKDF (reference sequence). CDR3 length: 16 amino acids. The DNA of the CDR3 is TGTGCCACCAGCAGGGGAGACAGGGACACTTCGAGGGGCTACACCTTC. Encoded protein: CATSRGDRDTSRGYTF.

The rearrangement links TRBV27 to TRBJ1-1; 9 bases map to TRBD1. This CDR3 is 13 amino acids long. In germline, CDR1 is MNHEY, CDR2 SMNVEV (reference sequence). The trim removed 6 bases at V and 9 bases at J, leaving 8 bases unmatched. In DNA form, the CDR3 reads TGTGCCAGCAGGGCGAGGACAGGGGAAAAAGCTTTCTTT. Its protein product is CASRARTGEKAFF.

V and J are TRBV7-2 and TRBJ2-7; 7 nucleotides match TRBD1. The CDR3 is 13 residues long. Germline CDR1 SGHTA, CDR2 FQGNSA. With V trimmed by 8 bases and J by 2 bases, 6 bases remained unmatched. CDR3 protein: CASARTGAYEQYF. The CDR3 DNA reads TGTGCCAGCGCTCGGACAGGAGCCTACGAGCAGTACTTC.

The rearrangement joins TRBV5-1 to TRBJ1-2; 10 bases fit TRBD1. V lost 6 bases and J lost 4; bases outside the gene matches: 6. Germline CDR1 and CDR2: SGHRS and YFSETQ. This CDR3 has 14 residues. The CDR3 is CASNSGTGAYGYTF. The CDR3 DNA sequence: TGCGCCAGCAACTCCGGGACAGGGGCCTATGGCTACACCTTC.

The genes are TRBV28 and TRBJ1-1; 10 bases line up with TRBD1. This CDR3 is built from 16 residues. J lost 1 base, V lost 4 bases, and 6 bases had no gene match. Germline lookup yields CDR1 MDHEN and CDR2 SYDVKM. The CDR3 here is CASSWGQGRANTEAFF. DNA for the CDR3: TGTGCCAGCAGTTGGGGACAGGGGCGGGCGAACACTGAAGCTTTCTTT.

The J gene is TRBJ2-4, the V gene TRBV6-4; TRBD1 is a possible D gene (6 bases). The V gene's germline CDR1 is MRHNA and CDR2 SNTAGT. The CDR3 totals 14 residues. V was shortened by 3 bases and J by 8 bases, with 14 bases between the two germline ends. For the CDR3, the DNA is TGTGCCAGCAGTGAGTCACAGGGTCGGGACATTCAGTACTTC. Residues: CASSESQGRDIQYF.

The chain couples TRBV6-6 to TRBJ1-1; no clear D gene. This CDR3 is built from 14 residues. In germline, CDR1 is MNHNY, CDR2 SVGAGI (reference sequence). V dropped 3 bases and J dropped 0 bases, with 8 bases sitting between them. The CDR3 reads CASSYAAMNTEAFF. The CDR3 DNA reads as TGTGCCAGCAGTTATGCGGCCATGAACACTGAAGCTTTCTTT.

The V and J genes are TRBV7-9 and TRBJ1-2, with D perhaps TRBD1 (5 bases). The CDR3 extends over 14 amino acids. Germline-derived CDR1 and CDR2 are SEHNR and FQNEAQ (reference sequence). Trimming removed 5 bases at V and 8 bases at J, with 18 bases between. CDR3 in amino acids: CASSKPGDLWGYTF. The DNA of the CDR3 is TGTGCCAGCAGCAAACCGGGGGATCTGTGGGGCTACACCTTC.

The V call is TRBV5-4, the J call TRBJ1-1, with D maybe TRBD1 (5 bases). The germline V gene has CDR1 SGHNT and CDR2 YYREEE (reference sequence). V was cut by 5 bases and J by 0 bases, with 17 bases left in between. The CDR3 totals 16 residues. The CDR3 coding sequence is TGTGCCAGCAGTCCAACAAGGGGTTTTATGAACACTGAAGCTTTCTTT. It specifies CASSPTRGFMNTEAFF.

This clone is a singleton in its sample. The chain has TRBV19 and TRBJ2-1; 15 bases match TRBD2. The CDR3 contains 21 residues. V dropped 4 bases and J dropped 0; count of bases not matched to a gene: 13. Germline V gene data show CDR1 as LNHDA and CDR2 as SQIVND (reference sequence). CDR3 nucleotide sequence: TGTGCCAGTAGTACCCTTTCCGGGACTAGCGGGGGGCACAGCTCCTACAATGAGCAGTTCTTC. Translated: CASSTLSGTSGGHSSYNEQFF.

The chain links TRBV6-6 to TRBJ2-7, with 8 bases fitting TRBD1. V lost 5 bases, J lost 1 base, and 4 bases stayed unmatched. The CDR3 covers 14 residues. The germline V gene encodes CDR1 MNHNY and CDR2 SVGAGI (reference sequence). The CDR3 coding sequence is TGTGCCAGCAGTCACAGGGGGTCGTCCTACGAGCAGTACTTC. Encoded protein: CASSHRGSSYEQYF.

The chain couples TRBV18 to TRBJ2-2; tentative D call: TRBD2 (6 bases). The CDR3 has 18 amino acids. Germline lookup yields CDR1 KGHSH and CDR2 LQKENI. V shed 3 bases and J shed 2 bases, with 19 bases lying between them. The CDR3 DNA is TGTGCCAGCTCACCTACCATGGCAGCGGGTACCAACACCGGGGAGCTGTTTTTT. This sequence encodes CASSPTMAAGTNTGELFF. Drawing the rest from reference TRBV18 and TRBJ2-2, the complete variable domain is NAGVMQNPRHLVRRRGQEARLRCSPMKGHSHVYWYRQLPEEGLKFMVYLQKENIIDESGMPKERFSAEFPKEGPSILRIQQVVRGDSAAYFCASSPTMAAGTNTGELFFGEGSRLTVL.

The chain uses TRBV4-3 and TRBJ2-7, with 9 nucleotides matching TRBD2. CDR3 size: 17 residues. V dropped 2 bases and J dropped 1; count of bases not matched to a gene: 9. CDR1 is LGHNA and CDR2 is YSLEER in the germline V gene. CDR3 region: CASSQLAGLSGSYEQYF. The CDR3 nucleotides are TGCGCCAGCAGCCAACTAGCGGGGCTGTCAGGGTCCTACGAGCAGTACTTC.

The V and J genes are TRBV5-1 and TRBJ2-5; 8 bases are shared with TRBD1. The germline V gene has CDR1 SGHRS and CDR2 YFSETQ. The V gene end was trimmed by 4 bases and the J gene end by 4 bases; junction bases not matched to a gene: 9. The CDR3 length is 15 residues. The DNA for the CDR3 is TGCGCCAGCAGCGGACAGGGACTTCGGTTAGAGACCCAGTACTTC. Amino acids: CASSGQGLRLETQYF.

This clone was recorded a few times. For the CDR3, the DNA is TGTGCCAGCAGCTTAGACAATTCCGCCACTGAAGCTTTCTTT. Translating it yields CASSLDNSATEAFF. The V call is TRBV7-9, the J call TRBJ1-1; D call uncertain. From germline, CDR1 is SEHNR and CDR2 FQNEAQ (reference sequence). V was shortened by 1 base and J by 4 bases, with 10 bases between the two germline ends. This CDR3 region has 14 residues.

The rearrangement uses TRBV7-9 and TRBJ1-1; D perhaps matches TRBD1 (5 bases). The CDR3 length is 14 residues. V lost 5 bases to trimming and J lost 2 bases, with 12 bases between them. Germline V gene lookup returns CDR1 SEHNR and CDR2 FQNEAQ (reference sequence). CDR3 sequence: CASSQRGPNTEAFF. CDR3 sequence (DNA): TGTGCCAGCAGCCAAAGGGGTCCTAACACTGAAGCTTTCTTT. Using reference TRBV7-9 and TRBJ1-1 for the parts outside the CDR3, the full variable domain is DTGVSQNPRHKITKRGQNVTFRCDPISEHNRLYWYRQTLGQGPEFLTYFQNEAQLEKSRLLSDRFSAERPKGSFSTLEIQRTEQGDSAMYLCASSQRGPNTEAFFGQGTRLTVV.